These 4 T cell receptor beta chains share one sample of origin, sequenced in a study of blood T cell repertoires in COVID-19. Assay used: immunoSEQ multiplex PCR; TCRdb lists only in-frame clones, some missing. The sample gives approximately 340,000 clones, roughly 87% of which show up once; just over 9.5% is in the top ten. The sample comprised peripheral blood. Receptor source: a man aged 30 to 45 with COVID-19, enrolled during active disease.

The chain joins TRBV6-6 to TRBJ2-2; tentative D call: TRBD2 (5 bases). CDR3 length: 12 residues. Germline-derived CDR1 and CDR2 are MNHNY and SVGAGI (reference sequence). Deletions cut 6 bases from V and 7 bases from J, with 9 bases between. The CDR3, as DNA: TGTGCCAGCAGCCCCCGGGACGGGGAGCTGTTTTTT. It translates to CASSPRDGELFF.

The chain employs TRBV7-9 and TRBJ2-7; TRBD1 agrees at 10 bases. V shed 5 bases, J shed 4 bases, and the junction held 8 bases outside the gene matches. CDR1 SEHNR and CDR2 FQNEAQ come from the germline V gene (reference sequence). CDR3 length equals 15 residues. CDR3 in amino acids: CASSRGRDRGYEQYF. CDR3 DNA sequence: TGTGCCAGCAGCCGCGGCCGGGACAGGGGATACGAGCAGTACTTC.

CDR3 sequence: CAIKTTGGRDTEAFF. The CDR3 DNA follows: TGTGCCATTAAGACAACGGGGGGCCGGGACACTGAAGCTTTCTTT. V usage is TRBV10-3 and J usage is TRBJ1-1; tentative D call: TRBD1 (6 bases). This CDR3 contains 15 residues. Germline V gene sequence: CDR1 ENHRY, CDR2 SYGVKD. Trimming pared 9 bases from V and 3 bases from J, leaving 20 bases between.

The chain has TRBV28 and TRBJ2-1, with D perhaps TRBD2 (6 bases). Per germline, CDR1 MDHEN and CDR2 SYDVKM. V lost 0 bases to trimming and J lost 9 bases, with 21 bases between them. The CDR3 is made up of 17 amino acids. The CDR3 here is CASSLWVGDSSSSEQFF. The CDR3, as DNA: TGTGCCAGCAGTTTATGGGTAGGGGACTCCAGTTCCAGTGAGCAGTTCTTC.